This record covers a single T cell receptor (beta chain). These data are taken from a study of shared clonotypes between healthy human individuals. The method was immunoSEQ multiplex PCR; TCRdb's version includes in-frame clones alone and lacks a portion of them. The sample lists roughly 2.5 million clones; around 90% were seen once. Splitting the CD4+ cells yielded a CD45RA+ naive subset and a CD45RA-negative memory subset. The TCR comes from a man aged 18-30 years in good health. Sample: naive CD4+ T cells sorted from blood. Noted subset: CD45RA+ positively selected.

The DNA of the CDR3 is TGTGCCAGCAGCGTAGCTCCGCGGGGTTCTGAAAAACTGTTTTTT. The encoded protein is CASSVAPRGSEKLFF. The chain has TRBV9 and TRBJ1-4; D is undetermined. The CDR3 sequence is 15 residues long. V lost 0 bases and J lost 7, with 13 bases in between. CDR1 and CDR2 (germline): SGDLS, YYNGEE.